Below are 23 T cell receptor beta chains sequenced from a single sample in a study of cytomegalovirus exposure and HLA in healthy donors. With 60 Vbeta and 13 Jbeta primers, the PCR was carried out. Here immunoSEQ multiplex PCR was the method, and the copy in TCRdb shows in-frame clones only, minus some. This table holds fewer than 200,000 clones, roughly 80% found once. Sequenced material: PBMCs. Source of these receptors: a woman aged 18 to 35 in good health and CMV-seronegative.

This clone was counted between two and nine times. This sequence joins TRBV25-1 and TRBJ2-2, with D maybe TRBD1 (5 bases). Trimming took 4 bases from V and 6 from J, leaving 9 bases between them. The length of the CDR3 is 13 residues. Looked up from germline, CDR1 is MGHDK and CDR2 is SYGVNS. The CDR3 is CASSGIGAGELFF. For the CDR3, the DNA is TGTGCCAGCAGTGGCATAGGGGCCGGGGAGCTGTTTTTT.

The chain has TRBV4-3 and TRBJ1-6; D not certain. Germline CDR1 LGHNA, CDR2 YSLEER. CDR3 length equals 17 residues. Trimming stripped 2 bases from V and 0 bases from J, with 11 bases between. The CDR3 loop is CASSQRIGGSYNSPLHF. The CDR3 region has the DNA TGCGCCAGCAGCCAAAGGATTGGAGGCTCCTATAATTCACCCCTCCACTTT.

This clone was observed a few times. This chain joins TRBV5-1 and TRBJ2-3; D is possibly TRBD2 (5 bases). The CDR3 is made up of 16 amino acids. From germline, CDR1 is SGHRS and CDR2 YFSETQ. V was clipped by 4 bases and J by 2 bases, with 17 bases between them. The CDR3 nucleotides are TGCGCCAGCAGCCCATTTAAGGAGGCTAACACAGATACGCAGTATTTT. Translated: CASSPFKEANTDTQYF.

This clone was detected only once. The chain recombines TRBV6-5 with TRBJ2-5; a possible D gene is TRBD2 (6 bases). Germline lookup yields CDR1 MNHEY and CDR2 SVGAGI. The CDR3 is 15 amino acids. Deletions cut 4 bases from V and 1 base from J, with 13 bases between. CDR3 DNA: TGTGCCAGCAGTTTCGGGACTTCCCCCCAAGAGACCCAGTACTTC. Translated: CASSFGTSPQETQYF.

This sequence joins TRBV6-4 and TRBJ1-2; possibly TRBD1 for D (5 bases). Germline V gives CDR1 MRHNA, CDR2 SNTAGT. Deletions cut 2 bases from V and 7 bases from J, with 17 bases between. There are 15 residues in the CDR3. CDR3 sequence reads: CASSDGAGIGRGYTF. The CDR3 DNA follows: TGTGCCAGCAGTGACGGGGCAGGAATAGGCCGTGGCTACACCTTC.

V and J are TRBV7-8 and TRBJ2-7; 8 bases fit TRBD1. The CDR3 is 15 residues long. CDR1 is SGHVS and CDR2 is FQNEAQ in the germline V gene. With V trimmed by 5 bases and J by 5 bases, 11 bases remained unmatched. This CDR3 is CASSAKTGVVDEQYF. CDR3 DNA sequence: TGTGCCAGCAGCGCAAAGACAGGGGTGGTCGACGAGCAGTACTTC.

The chain is built from TRBV19 and TRBJ2-3; D may be TRBD2 (6 bases). The ends were cut back, 3 bases at V and 0 bases at J, with 7 bases in the middle. Germline V gene sequence: CDR1 LNHDA, CDR2 SQIVND (reference sequence). This CDR3 is 14 amino acids long. The CDR3 here is CASSISGSTDTQYF. CDR3 DNA: TGTGCCAGTAGTATCAGCGGGAGCACAGATACGCAGTATTTT.

The V and J genes are TRBV11-2 and TRBJ2-7; possibly TRBD2 for D (5 bases). Germline values: CDR1 SGHAT, CDR2 FQNNGV. The CDR3 spans 17 residues. Trimming took off 1 base at V and 0 bases at J, with 16 bases between the two ends. This CDR3 reads CASSLGPSGSVSYEQYF. In DNA, the CDR3 is TGTGCCAGCAGCTTAGGCCCAAGCGGTTCCGTCTCCTACGAGCAGTACTTC.

The V gene is TRBV2, the J gene TRBJ2-1, with a tentative D call TRBD2 (6 bases). In germline, CDR1 is SNHLY, CDR2 FYNNEI. The CDR3 loop spans 14 amino acids. The V gene lost 7 bases and the J gene lost 6 bases, with 16 bases spanning the gap. CDR3 nucleotide sequence: TGTGCCAGCATTCGAGCGGGCAGACCCAATGAGCAGTTCTTC. Protein product: CASIRAGRPNEQFF.

The chain recombines TRBV6-4 with TRBJ1-5, with D uncertain. Trimming pared 3 bases from V and 1 base from J, leaving 4 bases between. Germline V gene lookup returns CDR1 MRHNA and CDR2 SNTAGT. This CDR3 has 13 amino acids. As DNA, the CDR3 is TGTGCCAGCAGTGAGGGCAGCAATCAGCCCCAGCATTTT. It yields the protein CASSEGSNQPQHF.

This chain joins TRBV7-6 and TRBJ2-5; 8 positions match TRBD2. CDR1 is SGHVS and CDR2 is FNYEAQ in the germline V gene. V shed 5 bases, J shed 3 bases, and the junction held 17 bases outside the gene matches. This CDR3 contains 18 residues. The CDR3 sequence is CASSQTSYGRVYEETQYF. For the CDR3, the DNA is TGTGCCAGCAGCCAAACTAGCTACGGGAGGGTTTACGAAGAGACCCAGTACTTC.

The genes are TRBV6-5 and TRBJ2-3; TRBD1 might be the D (5 bases). Germline assignment: CDR1 MNHEY and CDR2 SVGAGI. The CDR3 spans 15 residues. V lost 7 bases, J lost 1 base, and 15 bases lay in between. CDR3 coding DNA: TGTGCCAGCACACTTTCAGGGCTGGGCACAGATACGCAGTATTTT. Its translation is CASTLSGLGTDTQYF.

The rearrangement joins TRBV5-4 to TRBJ2-7, with 7 nucleotides matching TRBD2. This CDR3 region has 13 residues. The junction had 1 base not matched to a gene; V was cut back by 4 bases and J by 0 bases. Germline-derived CDR1 and CDR2 are SGHNT and YYREEE (reference sequence). Here the CDR3 DNA reads TGTGCCAGCAGCGGCGGGGGCTCCTACGAGCAGTACTTC. This codes for CASSGGGSYEQYF. The entire variable domain, with the rest obtained from reference TRBV5-4 and TRBJ2-7, is as follows: ETGVTQSPTHLIKTRGQQVTLRCSSQSGHNTVSWYQQALGQGPQFIFQYYREEENGRGNFPPRFSGLQFPNYSSELNVNALELDDSALYLCASSGGGSYEQYFGPGTRLTVT.

The chain employs TRBV18 and TRBJ1-2, with TRBD1 matching 7 bases. Germline V CDR1 and CDR2: KGHSH, LQKENI. Trimming at V came to 2 bases and at J to 4 bases, leaving 4 bases not matched to a gene. The CDR3 covers 14 residues. The CDR3 loop reads CASSPKGATYGYTF. Written as DNA, the CDR3 is TGTGCCAGCTCACCAAAGGGGGCGACCTATGGCTACACCTTC.

As to this clone: One junction end does not reproduce the germline sequence, and a read error may be involved. This chain joins TRBV7-9 and TRBJ1-5, with TRBD1 matching over 7 bases. Germline V gene sequence: CDR1 SEHNR, CDR2 FQNEAQ (reference sequence). The CDR3 contains 18 residues. The CDR3 nucleotides are TGTTCCAGCAGCTTAGATCAGGGGGGAGGTTTAGACAATCAGCCCCAGCATTTT. Translated: CSSSLDQGGGLDNQPQHF.

V usage is TRBV19 and J usage is TRBJ1-1; 7 positions match TRBD1. The ends lost 3 bases at V and 1 base at J; junction bases unmatched: 29. Germline V gene lookup returns CDR1 LNHDA and CDR2 SQIVND (reference sequence). The length of the CDR3 is 23 residues. DNA for the CDR3: TGTGCCAGTAGTATGAAATTTAAAACGGGTCTGGGTCCCTACAGGGGCGAGAACACTGAAGCTTTCTTT. Translating gives CASSMKFKTGLGPYRGENTEAFF.

The chain uses TRBV29-1 and TRBJ2-7, with D perhaps TRBD1 (6 bases). V shed 4 bases and J shed 5 bases, with 12 bases lying between them. Germline values: CDR1 SQVTM, CDR2 ANQGSEA. This CDR3 is 12 amino acids long. The CDR3 spells CSVVTGSHEQYF. DNA for the CDR3: TGCAGCGTTGTCACAGGGTCCCACGAGCAGTACTTC.

The chain joins TRBV27 to TRBJ2-5, with D possibly being TRBD1 (5 bases). Germline lookup yields CDR1 MNHEY and CDR2 SMNVEV (reference sequence). The CDR3 is 14 residues long. The V end lost 0 bases, the J end lost 5 bases, and 10 bases lay between the germline ends. CDR3 amino acids: CASSLSAGSETQYF. The DNA of the CDR3 is TGTGCCAGCAGTTTATCGGCAGGGTCGGAGACCCAGTACTTC.

This chain links TRBV27 with TRBJ2-2; 7 bases are shared with TRBD2. V lost 8 bases, J lost 5 bases, and 8 bases stayed unmatched. CDR3 size: 14 residues. Germline V gene sequence: CDR1 MNHEY, CDR2 SMNVEV (reference sequence). The CDR3 loop reads CASGLAGETGELFF. Here the CDR3 DNA reads TGTGCCAGCGGCCTGGCGGGGGAGACCGGGGAGCTGTTTTTT.

The chain joins TRBV27 to TRBJ1-4; the match to TRBD1 covers 7 bases. The CDR3 loop spans 13 amino acids. The ends lost 6 bases at V and 4 bases at J; junction bases unmatched: 2. Looked up from germline, CDR1 is MNHEY and CDR2 is SMNVEV (reference sequence). The CDR3 nucleotides are TGTGCCAGCAGACAGGGGAGTAATGAAAAACTGTTTTTT. It codes for CASRQGSNEKLFF.

The CDR3 DNA follows: TGTGCCAGCAGCCTCCCCCGGGACAGGGGAGAAAAACTGTTTTTT. Translation gives CASSLPRDRGEKLFF. The V call is TRBV7-9, the J call TRBJ1-4, with 10 bases fitting TRBD1. CDR1 and CDR2 from the germline V gene are SEHNR and FQNEAQ (reference sequence). V dropped 5 bases and J dropped 8; count of bases not matched to a gene: 8. The CDR3 runs 15 residues.

The chain has TRBV9 and TRBJ2-1; 9 bases match TRBD2. Trimming removed 3 bases from V and 0 bases from J; junction bases left unmatched: 13. Per the germline V gene, CDR1 is SGDLS and CDR2 is YYNGEE. CDR3 length: 19 residues. The CDR3 DNA reads as TGTGCCAGCAGCGCACCGGGACTAGCAGATAAGAGCTCCTACAATGAGCAGTTCTTC. Encoded protein: CASSAPGLADKSSYNEQFF.

The J gene is TRBJ1-5, the V gene TRBV5-8; D unresolved. This CDR3 has 13 residues. The V end was cut by 0 bases, the J end by 9 bases, with 10 bases between. Germline V gene sequence: CDR1 SGHTS, CDR2 YDEGEE. The CDR3 spells CASSLETYRPQHF. CDR3 DNA: TGTGCCAGCAGCTTGGAAACTTATCGGCCCCAGCATTTT. The complete variable domain, with remaining parts taken from reference TRBV5-8 and TRBJ1-5, reads EAGVTQSPTHLIKTRGQQATLRCSPISGHTSVYWYQQALGLGLQFLLWYDEGEERNRGNFPPRFSGRQFPNYSSELNVNALELEDSALYLCASSLETYRPQHFGDGTRLSIL.